The 25 T cell receptor beta chains listed next were all sequenced from one sample in a study of T cells in women clearing cervical HPV infection. Produced via immunoSEQ multiplex PCR; TCRdb's table is partial and in-frame only. The sample table sets out 30,000 or so clones. The material sequenced was blood buffy coat. The receptor set was obtained from a woman between 18 and 69 years old with a cervical HPV16 infection that either progressed to CIN3+ or cleared (not recorded which).

Regarding this clone: Read data end 3 residues before the CDR3 end; the end is taken from the germline J gene. V is TRBV28 and J is TRBJ2-7, with a weak D call TRBD2 (6 bases). Germline CDR1 reads MDHEN; CDR2 reads SYDVKM. Trimming removed 2 bases from V and 4 bases from J, with 18 bases in between. The CDR3 has 16 residues. The covered CDR3 bases are TGTGCCAGCAGTTTAGGAGGGGAAAGGGGACTGTACGAG. Translated, it gives CASSLGGERGLYE. The whole CDR3 protein reads CASSLGGERGLYEQYF.

Comment on this clone: The CDR3 goes on 3 residues after the read ends, and that part is filled in from the germline J gene. V usage is TRBV15 and J usage is TRBJ2-5; 8 nucleotides align to TRBD2. CDR1 and CDR2 (germline): LNHNV, YYDKDF (reference sequence). Trimming took 5 bases from V and 5 from J; bases not matched to a gene: 7. This CDR3 has 14 residues. The DNA read from the CDR3 is TGTGCCACCAGCTCCAGGGGCGGGGGGGAGACC. It is translated as CATSSRGGGET. The full CDR3 reads CATSSRGGGETQYF.

On this clone itself: The CDR3 end lies 3 residues beyond the end of the read and is filled in from the germline J gene. This chain uses TRBV20-1 with TRBJ2-3, with 9 positions matching TRBD1. Germline V gene data show CDR1 as DFQATT and CDR2 as SNEGSKA (reference sequence). The CDR3 length is 16 residues. With 2 bases clipped from V and 4 bases from J, the junction kept 10 bases outside the gene matches. The CDR3 is CSARQPGQGRADTQYF. The part of the CDR3 DNA that was read is TGCAGTGCTAGACAACCGGGACAGGGTCGCGCAGATACG.

Turning to this clone: The read ends 3 residues early relative to the CDR3; the germline J gene fills the gap. The chain recombines TRBV20-1 with TRBJ2-3, with D maybe TRBD2 (6 bases). CDR1 and CDR2 (germline): DFQATT, SNEGSKA (reference sequence). This CDR3 contains 15 residues. Trimming left V 3 bases short and J 0 bases short, with 13 bases between. Incomplete CDR3 DNA: TGCAGTGCTAGGATCCCGGGGAGGAGCACAGATACG. Translating it yields CSARIPGRSTDT. The complete CDR3 sequence is CSARIPGRSTDTQYF.

The CDR3 loop reads CASSLATGITDTQYF. CDR3 DNA (partial): TGCGCCAGCAGCTTGGCAACAGGGATCACAGATACG. The chain joins TRBV5-1 to TRBJ2-3; tentatively, D is TRBD1 (6 bases). The sequence runs out 3 residues before the end of the CDR3; the remainder is reconstructed from the germline J gene. Trimming pared 0 bases from V and 2 bases from J, leaving 10 bases between. The CDR3 consists of 15 residues. Germline CDR1 SGHRS, CDR2 YFSETQ.

Partial CDR3 DNA: TGTGCCAGCAGCCCGAAGACTAGCTACGAG. Translating it yields CASSPKTSYE. The full CDR3 is CASSPKTSYEQYF. The V call is TRBV13, the J call TRBJ2-7; TRBD2 is a possible D gene (6 bases). Read sequence stops 3 residues before the CDR3 end, and the germline J gene provides the missing end. The CDR3 totals 13 residues. The V end was cut by 5 bases, the J end by 3 bases, with 11 bases between. CDR1 is PRHDT, CDR2 FYEKMQ, per germline (reference sequence).

In the case of this clone: The sequence runs out 3 residues before the end of the CDR3; the remainder is reconstructed from the germline J gene. This chain links TRBV28 with TRBJ1-2; D is perhaps TRBD1 (6 bases). In germline, CDR1 is MDHEN, CDR2 SYDVKM. The CDR3 is 16 amino acids. V was pared by 6 bases and J by 3 bases, with 20 bases between. The CDR3 is CASSPPQGLMYYGYTF. Incomplete CDR3 DNA: TGTGCCAGCAGCCCCCCCCAGGGGCTGATGTACTATGGC.

A note on this clone: The read is 3 residues too short to cover the CDR3 end, so that end is filled in from the germline J gene. The V call is TRBV2, the J call TRBJ2-7; D is ambiguous. This CDR3 spans 11 amino acids. Trimming pared 7 bases from V and 4 bases from J, leaving 8 bases between. Germline V gives CDR1 SNHLY, CDR2 FYNNEI. The CDR3 sequence: CASTSQYEQYF. Partial CDR3 DNA: TGTGCCAGCACATCCCAATACGAG. Drawing the rest from reference TRBV2 and TRBJ2-7, the complete variable domain is EPEVTQTPSHQVTQMGQEVILRCVPISNHLYFYWYRQILGQKVEFLVSFYNNEISEKSEIFDDQFSVERPDGSNFTLKIRSTKLEDSAMYFCASTSQYEQYFGPGTRLTVT.

Comment on this clone: The read terminates 3 residues before the CDR3 end, so the remaining end is supplied by the germline J gene. The chain has TRBV30 and TRBJ2-2; TRBD2 aligns across 8 bases. CDR3 length: 15 amino acids. V was clipped by 2 bases and J by 1 base; unmatched bases: 3. Germline CDR1 GTSNPN, CDR2 SVGIG (reference sequence). The covered CDR3 bases are TGTGCCTGGAGTCGACTAGCGATGAACACCGGGGAG. It encodes CAWSRLAMNTGE. The CDR3 in its entirety is CAWSRLAMNTGELFF.

As regards this clone: The read finishes 3 residues shy of the CDR3 end, and the germline J gene is used to complete it. V and J are TRBV6-2 or TRBV6-3 and TRBJ1-2; D possibly corresponds to TRBD1 (5 bases). Germline V gives CDR1 MNHEY, CDR2 SVGEGT. This CDR3 has 14 amino acids. The V end was cut by 7 bases, the J end by 3 bases, with 15 bases between. CDR3: CASIINRDYYGYTF. The sequenced part of the CDR3 DNA is TGTGCCAGCATTATAAACCGGGACTACTATGGC.

Concerning this clone itself: Read data end 3 residues before the CDR3 end; the end is taken from the germline J gene. The chain recombines TRBV2 with TRBJ2-4; TRBD2 agrees at 10 bases. The CDR3 totals 16 residues. Germline V gives CDR1 SNHLY, CDR2 FYNNEI. V lost 8 bases and J lost 6; bases outside the gene matches: 13. Incomplete CDR3 DNA: TGTGCCAGCCACTTATTAGCGGGAGGAGGGTTAAACATT. Translated: CASHLLAGGGLNI. The whole CDR3 is CASHLLAGGGLNIQYF.

As regards this clone: The read terminates 3 residues ahead of where the CDR3 ends, so the germline J gene completes it. The gene calls are TRBV5-1 and TRBJ2-2; D not resolved. The CDR3 is made up of 12 amino acids. V lost 5 bases and J 7 bases, leaving 9 bases between the germline ends. The germline gives CDR1 SGHRS, CDR2 YFSETQ. The CDR3 protein is CASRDQVGELFF. The CDR3 DNA, read in part, is TGCGCCAGCAGAGACCAGGTCGGGGAG. The whole variable domain, remainder taken from reference TRBV5-1 and TRBJ2-2, is KAGVTQTPRYLIKTRGQQVTLSCSPISGHRSVSWYQQTPGQGLQFLFEYFSETQRNKGNFPGRFSGRQFSNSRSEMNVSTLELGDSALYLCASRDQVGELFFGEGSRLTVL.

About this clone: The read gets to within 3 residues of the CDR3 end, and the germline J gene fills in the rest. V gene TRBV11-2 combines with J gene TRBJ1-1; maybe TRBD1 (5 bases). The CDR3 spans 15 residues. V shed 5 bases and J shed 0 bases, with 13 bases lying between them. The germline V gene encodes CDR1 SGHAT and CDR2 FQNNGV. The sequenced part of the CDR3 DNA is TGTGCCAGCAGCCCCATGCGGGGGATGAACACTGAA. Its translation: CASSPMRGMNTE. From start to end, the CDR3 is CASSPMRGMNTEAFF. Full variable domain (rest looked up from reference TRBV11-2 and TRBJ1-1): EAGVAQSPRYKIIEKRQSVAFWCNPISGHATLYWYQQILGQGPKLLIQFQNNGVVDDSQLPKDRFSAERLKGVDSTLKIQPAKLEDSAVYLCASSPMRGMNTEAFFGQGTRLTVV.

As for this clone: The read gets to within 3 residues of the CDR3 end, and the germline J gene fills in the rest. The chain carries TRBV2 and TRBJ2-2; the D gene is possibly TRBD2 (7 bases). Germline-derived CDR1 and CDR2 are SNHLY and FYNNEI. This CDR3 region has 14 residues. The sequenced CDR3 bases are TGTGCCAGCAGCGGGGGGACAACTAATGAAAAG. It yields the protein CASSGGTTNEK. The whole CDR3 protein is CASSGGTTNEKLFF. Supplemented by reference TRBV2 and TRBJ2-2, the full variable domain reads EPEVTQTPSHQVTQMGQEVILRCVPISNHLYFYWYRQILGQKVEFLVSFYNNEISEKSEIFDDQFSVERPDGSNFTLKIRSTKLEDSAMYFCASSGGTTNEKLFFGEGSRLTVL.

In the case of this clone: Read sequence stops 3 residues before the CDR3 end, and the germline J gene provides the missing end. This rearrangement joins TRBV7-2 to TRBJ2-7; 10 bases match TRBD2. There are 14 residues in the CDR3. Germline CDR1 and CDR2: SGHTA and FQGNSA. V lost 4 bases to trimming and J lost 6 bases; unmatched junction nucleotides: 6. CDR3 amino acids: CASSYRTSGGEQYF. Incomplete CDR3 DNA: TGTGCCAGCAGCTATAGGACTAGCGGTGGCGAG.

A remark on this clone: The read finishes 3 residues shy of the CDR3 end, and the germline J gene is used to complete it. The rearrangement uses TRBV2 and TRBJ1-5; no definite D call. Trimming stripped 5 bases from V and 4 bases from J, with 6 bases between. The CDR3 has 12 amino acids. CDR1 and CDR2 (germline): SNHLY, FYNNEI. This chain's CDR3 is CASSNANQPQHF. CDR3 bases read: TGTGCCAGCAGTAATGCGAATCAGCCC.

Worth noting for this clone: The read gets to within 3 residues of the CDR3 end, and the germline J gene fills in the rest. The chain joins TRBV19 to TRBJ2-2, with D uncertain. The germline V and J ends were trimmed by 2 bases and 6 bases, with 7 bases remaining between them. The CDR3 extends over 13 amino acids. CDR1 LNHDA and CDR2 SQIVND come from the germline V gene (reference sequence). The covered CDR3 bases are TGTGCCAGTAGTATACCCAATCCCGGGGAG. Amino acids: CASSIPNPGE. The CDR3 as a whole reads CASSIPNPGELFF.

Comments on this clone: The read ends 3 residues early relative to the CDR3; the germline J gene fills the gap. V and J are TRBV18 and TRBJ2-7; tentatively, D is TRBD2 (7 bases). CDR1 and CDR2 from the germline V gene are KGHSH and LQKENI. V was cut by 8 bases and J by 5 bases, with 13 bases left in between. This CDR3 has 12 amino acids. The covered CDR3 bases are TGTGCCAGCGGGGGGGGCGTGCACGAG. Its protein is CASGGGVHE. The entire CDR3 sequence reads CASGGGVHEQYF.

A remark on this clone: The read is 3 residues too short to cover the CDR3 end, so that end is filled in from the germline J gene. The V and J genes are TRBV11-2 and TRBJ2-3; possible D gene TRBD1, 6 bases. The CDR3 sequence is 15 residues long. Trimming left V 3 bases short and J 0 bases short, with 10 bases between. The germline CDR1 and CDR2 sequences are SGHAT and FQNNGV. The CDR3 bases that were read are TGTGCCAGCAGCTTCGATGGACAGAGCACAGATACG. It specifies CASSFDGQSTDT. In full, the CDR3 reads CASSFDGQSTDTQYF.

This clone counts as medium-sized (0.01 to 0.1%) by frequency. One junction end does not reproduce the germline sequence, and a read error may be involved. Read sequence stops 3 residues before the CDR3 end, and the germline J gene provides the missing end. This chain joins TRBV7-7 and TRBJ2-3; D remains ambiguous. The CDR3 contains 15 residues. Germline-derived CDR1 and CDR2 are SSHAT and FNYEAQ (reference sequence). The CDR3 is CASSLRSESTDTQYF. The CDR3 bases that were read are TGTGCTAGCAGCCTACGGAGCGAAAGCACAGATACG.

A note on this clone: The CDR3 end is not reached by the read, which stops 3 residues before it; the germline J gene fills it in. The rearrangement joins TRBV13 to TRBJ2-7, with 7 bases that match TRBD2. The CDR3 covers 14 residues. From germline, CDR1 is PRHDT and CDR2 FYEKMQ (reference sequence). The junction had 6 bases not matched to a gene; V was cut back by 6 bases and J by 1 base. The CDR3 bases that were read are TGTGCCAGCAGAAAAGCGGGATTATCCTACGAG. Its protein is CASRKAGLSYE. The full CDR3 reads CASRKAGLSYEQYF. Together with reference TRBV13 and TRBJ2-7, the CDR3 gives the full variable domain: AAGVIQSPRHLIKEKRETATLKCYPIPRHDTVYWYQQGPGQDPQFLISFYEKMQSDKGSIPDRFSAQQFSDYHSELNMSSLELGDSALYFCASRKAGLSYEQYFGPGTRLTVT.

The CDR3 sequence is CASSADRANIQYF. The DNA read from the CDR3 is TGTGCCAGTAGTGCGGACAGGGCGAACATT. V and J are TRBV19 and TRBJ2-4; 8 nucleotides agree with TRBD1. From the germline J gene comes the end of the CDR3, since the read stops 3 residues before it. This CDR3 comprises 13 residues. CDR1 and CDR2 (germline): LNHDA, SQIVND (reference sequence). The V and J ends lost 5 bases and 7 bases, in that order; junction bases with no gene match: 4.

Comments on this clone: The CDR3 end lies 3 residues beyond the end of the read and is filled in from the germline J gene. V and J are TRBV2 and TRBJ2-2; D is unclear. V was clipped by 4 bases and J by 3 bases, with 3 bases between them. The germline V gene encodes CDR1 SNHLY and CDR2 FYNNEI. This CDR3 is 12 amino acids long. The CDR3 bases that were read are TGTGCCAGCAGTGCCGACACCGGGGAG. Its protein product is CASSADTGE. The whole CDR3 reads CASSADTGELFF.

In regard to this clone: The junction departs from germline at one end; a sequencing error may be responsible. From the germline J gene comes the end of the CDR3, since the read stops 3 residues before it. The same CDR3 also results from other DNA sequences found in this sample. The rearrangement uses TRBV30 and TRBJ1-2, with a tentative D call TRBD1 (6 bases). Germline assignment: CDR1 GTSNPN and CDR2 SVGIG (reference sequence). The CDR3 is 12 residues long. CDR3 sequence reads: CACSRGNYGYTF. The covered CDR3 bases are TGTGCCTGTAGCAGGGGAAACTACGGC.

Comments on this clone: With the read ending 3 residues before the CDR3 end, the germline J gene is used to fill in that end. This chain uses TRBV19 with TRBJ2-3; TRBD2 is a possible D gene (6 bases). This CDR3 has 14 amino acids. Trimming shortened V by 3 bases and J by 6 bases, and 13 bases separated the two germline ends. The germline gives CDR1 LNHDA, CDR2 SQIVND (reference sequence). The part of the CDR3 DNA that was read is TGTGCCAGTAGTATCGGGGGTAGTCGGGATACG. Translated: CASSIGGSRDT. The entire CDR3 reads CASSIGGSRDTQYF.